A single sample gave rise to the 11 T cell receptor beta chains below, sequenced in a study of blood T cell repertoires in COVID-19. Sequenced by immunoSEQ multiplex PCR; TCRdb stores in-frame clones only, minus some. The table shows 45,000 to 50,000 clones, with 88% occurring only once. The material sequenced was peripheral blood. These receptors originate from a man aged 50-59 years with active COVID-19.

CDR3 residues: CASSQEAGSRMGAQYF. CDR3 sequence (DNA): TGTGCCAGCAGCCAAGAAGCGGGGTCACGAATGGGGGCGCAGTATTTT. This chain connects TRBV4-2 to TRBJ2-3; TRBD2 matches 7 bases. Germline lookup yields CDR1 LGHNA and CDR2 YNFKEQ. V trimming: 0 bases; J trimming: 10 bases; junction bases outside the gene matches: 13. The CDR3 is 16 residues long.

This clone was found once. CDR3 in DNA: TGTGCCAGTAGTATAGGGGGAGGCTATGGCTACACCTTC. This sequence encodes CASSIGGGYGYTF. The chain couples TRBV19 to TRBJ1-2; D is undetermined. The CDR3 consists of 13 residues. Germline-derived CDR1 and CDR2 are LNHDA and SQIVND (reference sequence). V lost 1 base, J lost 4 bases, and 7 bases lay in between.

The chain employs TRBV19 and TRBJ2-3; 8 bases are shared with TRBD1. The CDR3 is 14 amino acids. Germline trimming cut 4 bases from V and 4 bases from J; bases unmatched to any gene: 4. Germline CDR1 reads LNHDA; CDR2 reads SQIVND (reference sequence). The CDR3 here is CASSSDRGADTQYF. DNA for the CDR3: TGTGCCAGTAGTAGTGACAGGGGTGCAGATACGCAGTATTTT.

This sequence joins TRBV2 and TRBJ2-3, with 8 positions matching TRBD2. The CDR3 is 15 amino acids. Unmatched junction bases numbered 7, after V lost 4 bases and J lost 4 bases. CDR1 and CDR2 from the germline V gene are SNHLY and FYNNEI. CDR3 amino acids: CASSGGSGAPDTQYF. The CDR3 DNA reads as TGTGCCAGCAGTGGCGGTAGCGGGGCCCCAGATACGCAGTATTTT.

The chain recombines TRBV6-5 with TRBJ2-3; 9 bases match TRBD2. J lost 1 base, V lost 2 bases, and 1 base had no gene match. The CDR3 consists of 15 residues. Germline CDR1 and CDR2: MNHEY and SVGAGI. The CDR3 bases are TGTGCCAGCAGTTACAGCGGGAGGCGCACAGATACGCAGTATTTT. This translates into CASSYSGRRTDTQYF.

This CDR3 is CASSVDGQGGEKLFF. The CDR3 region has the DNA TGTGCCAGCAGCGTAGACGGACAGGGCGGGGAAAAACTGTTTTTT. This chain joins TRBV9 and TRBJ1-4, with TRBD1 matching over 8 bases. The CDR3 sequence is 15 residues long. In germline, CDR1 is SGDLS, CDR2 YYNGEE. The J segment lost 8 bases and the V segment lost 0 bases, leaving 6 bases of the junction unmatched.

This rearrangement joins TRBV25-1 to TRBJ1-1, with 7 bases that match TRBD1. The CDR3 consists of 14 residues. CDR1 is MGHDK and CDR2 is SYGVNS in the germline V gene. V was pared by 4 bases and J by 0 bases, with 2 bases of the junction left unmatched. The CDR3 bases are TGTGCCAGCAGTGTAACAGGGGTGAACACTGAAGCTTTCTTT. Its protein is CASSVTGVNTEAFF.

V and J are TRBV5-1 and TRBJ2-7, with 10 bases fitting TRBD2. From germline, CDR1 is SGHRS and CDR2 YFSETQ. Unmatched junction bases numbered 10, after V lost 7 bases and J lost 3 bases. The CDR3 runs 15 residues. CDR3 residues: CASVRGVAGGYEQYF. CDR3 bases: TGCGCCAGCGTTCGAGGCGTAGCGGGAGGCTACGAGCAGTACTTC.

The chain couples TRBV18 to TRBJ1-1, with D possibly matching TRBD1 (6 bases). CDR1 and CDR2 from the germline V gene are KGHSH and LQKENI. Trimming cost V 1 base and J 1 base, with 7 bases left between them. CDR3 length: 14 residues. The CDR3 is CASSPQGQNTEAFF. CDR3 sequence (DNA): TGTGCCAGCTCACCACAGGGACAGAACACTGAAGCTTTCTTT.

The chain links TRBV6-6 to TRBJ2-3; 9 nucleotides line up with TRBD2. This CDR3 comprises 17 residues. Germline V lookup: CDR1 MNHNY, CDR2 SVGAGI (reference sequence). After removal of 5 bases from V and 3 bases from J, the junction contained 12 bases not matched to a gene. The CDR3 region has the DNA TGTGCCAGCAGTCCCCGGGGGAGCGGGAGGTCTACAGATACGCAGTATTTT. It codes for CASSPRGSGRSTDTQYF.

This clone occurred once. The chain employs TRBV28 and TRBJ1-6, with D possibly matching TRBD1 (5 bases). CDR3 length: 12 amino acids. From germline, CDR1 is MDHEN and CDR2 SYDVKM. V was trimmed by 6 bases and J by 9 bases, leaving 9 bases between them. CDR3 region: CASSTGISPLHF. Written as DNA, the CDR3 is TGTGCCAGCAGCACAGGTATTTCACCCCTCCACTTT. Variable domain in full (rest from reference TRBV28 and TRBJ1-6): DVKVTQSSRYLVKRTGEKVFLECVQDMDHENMFWYRQDPGLGLRLIYFSYDVKMKEKGDIPEGYSVSREKKERFSLILESASTNQTSMYLCASSTGISPLHFGNGTRLTVT.